The clone carrying this T cell receptor (beta chain) was seen a few times. J gave up 7 bases and V 6 bases, and 9 bases lay outside the gene matches. The germline CDR1 and CDR2 sequences are DFQATT and SNEGSKA (reference sequence). CDR3 length: 13 amino acids. This sample is drawn from a study of T-cell reconstitution after alpha-beta-depleted transplantation in children. It was with unique molecular identifiers that the TCRbeta library was prepared. One entry per CDR3 protein results from TCRdb running MiXCR on the PCR reads. The table lists roughly 500,000 distinct CDR3 sequences, about 30% of them singletons.

The material sequenced was PBMCs from the stem cell graft donor, taken from the stem cell graft. The V gene is TRBV20-1, the J gene TRBJ1-5; TRBD1 agrees at 7 bases. This receptor was taken from a human donor who donated a stem cell graft to a child with aplastic anemia. CDR3 in DNA: TGCAGTGCGTCCAGGGGGGTCGGGCAGCCCCAGCATTTT. Encoded protein: CSASRGVGQPQHF.